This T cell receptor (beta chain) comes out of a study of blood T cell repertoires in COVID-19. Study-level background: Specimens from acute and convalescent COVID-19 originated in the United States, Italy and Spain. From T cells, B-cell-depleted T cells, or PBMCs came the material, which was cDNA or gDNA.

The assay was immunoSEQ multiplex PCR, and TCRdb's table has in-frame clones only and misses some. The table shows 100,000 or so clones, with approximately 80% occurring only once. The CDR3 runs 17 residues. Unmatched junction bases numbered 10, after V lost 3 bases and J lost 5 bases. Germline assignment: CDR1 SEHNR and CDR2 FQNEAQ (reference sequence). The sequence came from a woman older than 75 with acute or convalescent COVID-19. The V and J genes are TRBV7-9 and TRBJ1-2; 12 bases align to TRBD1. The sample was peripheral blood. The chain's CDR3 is CASSLGTGGARGYGYTF. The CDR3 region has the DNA TGTGCCAGCAGCTTGGGGACAGGGGGCGCCCGAGGGTATGGCTACACCTTC. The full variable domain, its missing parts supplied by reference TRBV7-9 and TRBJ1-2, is DTGVSQNPRHKITKRGQNVTFRCDPISEHNRLYWYRQTLGQGPEFLTYFQNEAQLEKSRLLSDRFSAERPKGSFSTLEIQRTEQGDSAMYLCASSLGTGGARGYGYTFGSGTRLTVV.